This TCR beta chain came from a study of cytotoxic CD8 clonotypes in ibrutinib-treated CLL. Study in general: The subjects consisted of roughly 12 relapsed/refractory and 15 treatment-naive individuals, with some 17 IGHV unmutated.

This CDR3 region has 13 residues. CDR1 is SGDLS and CDR2 is YYNGEE in the germline V gene. V was trimmed by 5 bases and J by 0 bases, leaving 8 bases between them. Sequencing used immunoSEQ multiplex PCR; TCRdb keeps in-frame clones, though not all of them. The repertoire has roughly 200,000 clones, approximately 72% of them found once; the top ten carry roughly 12%. With cryopreserved PBMCs as the source, roughly 2 micrograms of genomic DNA went to TCR beta libraries. The origin of this receptor is a human donor with chronic lymphocytic leukemia. This specimen consisted of PBMCs, obtained after 24 months of ibrutinib treatment. The chain is built from TRBV9 and TRBJ1-1; possibly TRBD1 for D (5 bases). The CDR3 DNA follows: TGTGCCAGCAGACCGACAGTGAACACTGAAGCTTTCTTT. Protein sequence: CASRPTVNTEAFF. Drawing the rest from reference TRBV9 and TRBJ1-1, the complete variable domain is DSGVTQTPKHLITATGQRVTLRCSPRSGDLSVYWYQQSLDQGLQFLIQYYNGEERAKGNILERFSAQQFPDLHSELNLSSLELGDSALYFCASRPTVNTEAFFGQGTRLTVV.